Each of the 3 T cell receptor beta chains below was sequenced from the same sample in a study of blood T cell repertoires in COVID-19. Clones were read by immunoSEQ multiplex PCR, and TCRdb kept only the in-frame ones, dropping some. The repertoire consists of about 210,000 clones, with approximately 88% occurring once and the leading ten covering roughly 2.3%. Sample: PBMCs or T cells enriched from blood (not recorded which). The receptor set was obtained from a middle-aged woman with acute COVID-19.

The chain links TRBV2 to TRBJ1-4; 8 positions match TRBD1. CDR1 is SNHLY, CDR2 FYNNEI, per germline. The CDR3 is 14 residues long. Trimming took 6 bases from V and 7 from J; bases not matched to a gene: 7. The CDR3, as DNA: TGTGCCAGCAGCGAGACAGGGGTGGGTGAAAAACTGTTTTTT. The encoded protein is CASSETGVGEKLFF.

The V and J genes are TRBV2 and TRBJ2-7, with 10 bases fitting TRBD2. The germline V gene has CDR1 SNHLY and CDR2 FYNNEI. The trim removed 10 bases at V and 2 bases at J, leaving 8 bases unmatched. This CDR3 region has 14 residues. CDR3 nucleotides: TGTGCCACCCAGCGAGCGGGAGGGACCTACGAGCAGTACGTC. This encodes CATQRAGGTYEQYV.

The V call is TRBV5-4, the J call TRBJ2-4; no reliable D call. This CDR3 contains 16 residues. The germline V gene has CDR1 SGHNT and CDR2 YYREEE (reference sequence). The V gene lost 0 bases and the J gene lost 5 bases, with 15 bases spanning the gap. This chain's CDR3 is CASSLASGPQENIQYF. The CDR3 coding sequence is TGTGCCAGCAGCTTGGCCTCCGGCCCCCAGGAAAACATTCAGTACTTC.